Here is one T cell receptor (beta chain) with its context. Its matching antigen is unknown. The data were taken from a study of T cell repertoires in cytomegalovirus infection. Study-wide results and limits: The response measured ex vivo was dominated by TCR beta clonotypes (HLA-C-restricted and CMV-specific).

Trimming pared 1 base from V and 14 bases from J, leaving 11 bases between. The CDR3 totals 11 residues. Germline V gene sequence: CDR1 KGHSH, CDR2 LQKENI. TCRdb itself ran the reads through MiXCR, one entry per CDR3 protein. The sample carries roughly 500,000 distinct CDR3 sequences, about 15% recorded once. The receptor was derived from a human donor in good health (CMV status not recorded). Some clones in this sample may be carry-over from other donors' samples. Sequenced: CD8+ T cells from PBMCs. The V call is TRBV18, the J call TRBJ1-1; tentatively, D is TRBD1 (5 bases). In DNA, the CDR3 is TGTGCCAGCTCACCACGACTGGACATCTTCTTT. Amino acid sequence: CASSPRLDIFF.